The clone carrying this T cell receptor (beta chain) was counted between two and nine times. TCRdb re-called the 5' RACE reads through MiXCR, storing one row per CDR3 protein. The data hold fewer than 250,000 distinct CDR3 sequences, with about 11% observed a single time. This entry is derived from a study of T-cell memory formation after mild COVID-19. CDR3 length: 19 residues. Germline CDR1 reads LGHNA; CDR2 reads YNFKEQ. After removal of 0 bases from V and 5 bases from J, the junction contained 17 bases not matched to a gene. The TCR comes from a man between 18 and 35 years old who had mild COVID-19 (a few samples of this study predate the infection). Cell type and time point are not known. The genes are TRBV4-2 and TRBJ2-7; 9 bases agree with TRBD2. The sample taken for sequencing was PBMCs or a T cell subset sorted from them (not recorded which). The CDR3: CASSQDFVSGGNLGDEQYF. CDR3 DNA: TGTGCCAGCAGCCAAGACTTCGTGAGCGGGGGGAACCTTGGGGACGAGCAGTACTTC.